This TCR beta chain derives from a study of shared clonotypes between healthy human individuals. Study-level points and caveats: Among non-shared clonotypes, generation probabilities were lower than among those shared by all four donors. Four donors shared about 4.5% of their naive CD4 clonotypes. An effect of sequencing depth on clonotype sharing among donors was expected.

Germline assignment: CDR1 LNHNV and CDR2 YYDKDF (reference sequence). This CDR3 has 13 amino acids. V was pared by 5 bases and J by 4 bases, with 12 bases between. Cells designated naive CD8 were CD45RO-negative and were positively selected for CCR7, with terminally differentiated effector memory CD45RA+ cells excluded. The study enrolled healthy HIV-negative adults without recent acute infections or vaccinations as donors. Data came from immunoSEQ multiplex PCR; TCRdb stores just in-frame clones and leaves some out. The sample consists of hundreds of thousands of clones, about 95% of them appearing once. Regarding this clone: What it binds is not known.

Input material: naive CD8+ T cells sorted from blood. V gene TRBV15 combines with J gene TRBJ2-7, with unresolved D. This receptor was taken from a woman in her twenties or thirties in good health. CDR3 in DNA: TGTGCCACCAGCGGGCGGACGGATTACGAGCAGTACTTC. Protein product: CATSGRTDYEQYF.